The clone carrying this T cell receptor (beta chain) was seen only a few times. The target antigen is unknown. This specimen belongs to a study of vaccination and CD4 T cells after COVID-19. Study-wide background: SARS-CoV-2 PCR on nasal swabs had been positive for the convalescent patients; nine or ten were mild and one was severe. Study-wide findings and caveats: Rising from around 19 to 38, the median of SARS-CoV-2-reactive clonotypes did not change significantly.

Once obtained from cultured CD4+ T cells, the DNA was sequenced using the Oncomine TCR Beta short-read assay. Genomic DNA was extracted from cultured CD4+ T cells. MiXCR, run by TCRdb on the PCR reads, gives a single entry per CDR3 protein. The top ten clones hold over 12% of a sample with roughly 4,500 distinct CDR3 sequences, roughly 19% of them seen once. Documented treatment: approximately 11-day PBMC culture with coronavirus spike peptide pools or control peptides (ViraFEST assay). Germline CDR1 LNHDA, CDR2 SQIVND (reference sequence). Trimming took off 5 bases at V and 0 bases at J, with 13 bases between the two ends. The CDR3 extends over 15 amino acids.

Source material: CD4+ T cells from blood, cultured in vitro. This receptor was taken from a human donor who had recovered from COVID-19. V and J are TRBV19 and TRBJ1-2; TRBD1 might be the D (6 bases). The chain's CDR3 is CASSLTGSPNYGYTF. As DNA, the CDR3 is TGTGCCAGTAGTTTGACAGGCTCGCCTAACTATGGCTACACCTTC.